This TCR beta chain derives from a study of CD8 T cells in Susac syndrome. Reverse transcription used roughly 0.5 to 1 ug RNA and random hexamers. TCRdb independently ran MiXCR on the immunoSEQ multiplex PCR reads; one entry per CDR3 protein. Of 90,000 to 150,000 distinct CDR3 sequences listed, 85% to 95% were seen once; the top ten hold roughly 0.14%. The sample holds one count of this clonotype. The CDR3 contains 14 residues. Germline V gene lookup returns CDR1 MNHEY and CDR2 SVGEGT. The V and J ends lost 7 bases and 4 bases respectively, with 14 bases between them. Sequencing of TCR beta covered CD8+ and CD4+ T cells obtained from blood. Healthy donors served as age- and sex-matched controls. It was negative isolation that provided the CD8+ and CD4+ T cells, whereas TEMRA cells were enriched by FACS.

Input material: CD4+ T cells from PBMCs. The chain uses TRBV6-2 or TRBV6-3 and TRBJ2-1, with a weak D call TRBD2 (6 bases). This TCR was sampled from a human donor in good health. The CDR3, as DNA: TGTGCCAGCAACGCCGGGAGCCGGTACAATGAGCAGTTCTTC. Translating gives CASNAGSRYNEQFF.